The entry below gives a single T cell receptor (beta chain) sequence along with its context. CDR3 length equals 13 residues. Per germline, CDR1 MNHEY and CDR2 SMNVEV (reference sequence). The V and J ends lost 11 bases and 6 bases respectively, with 17 bases between them. This sample was taken from a study of OX40 agonist ivuxolimab in advanced cancers. Here immunoSEQ multiplex PCR was the method, and the copy in TCRdb shows in-frame clones only, minus some. The repertoire includes 65,000 or so clones, about 82% of them detected once, and around 4% sits in the top ten. The chain uses TRBV27 and TRBJ2-1; a weak D match, TRBD2 (5 bases). The TCR was taken from an adult with an advanced solid tumor such as melanoma, head and neck, liver or kidney cancer. Sequenced here: CD4+ or CD8+ T cells sorted from blood, sampled in a trial of the OX40 agonist ivuxolimab. DNA for the CDR3: TGTGCCGCCGGTCATCTGCTAGCCAATGAGCAGTTCTTC. It is translated as CAAGHLLANEQFF.